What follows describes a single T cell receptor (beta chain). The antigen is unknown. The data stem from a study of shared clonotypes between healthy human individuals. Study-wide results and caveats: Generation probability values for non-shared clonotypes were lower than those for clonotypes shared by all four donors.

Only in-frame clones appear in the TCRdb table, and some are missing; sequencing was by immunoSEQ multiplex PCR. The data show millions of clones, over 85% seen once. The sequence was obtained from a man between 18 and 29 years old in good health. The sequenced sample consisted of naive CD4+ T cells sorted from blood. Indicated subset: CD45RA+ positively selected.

CDR3: CASSLFLKHIQYF. DNA of the CDR3: TGTGCCAGCAGTTTATTTTTGAAACACATTCAGTACTTC. The rearrangement uses TRBV28 and TRBJ2-4, with D unresolved. Between the trimmed V and J ends, which lost 1 base and 8 bases, there was a span of 9 bases. Germline-derived CDR1 and CDR2 are MDHEN and SYDVKM. The CDR3 extends over 13 amino acids.